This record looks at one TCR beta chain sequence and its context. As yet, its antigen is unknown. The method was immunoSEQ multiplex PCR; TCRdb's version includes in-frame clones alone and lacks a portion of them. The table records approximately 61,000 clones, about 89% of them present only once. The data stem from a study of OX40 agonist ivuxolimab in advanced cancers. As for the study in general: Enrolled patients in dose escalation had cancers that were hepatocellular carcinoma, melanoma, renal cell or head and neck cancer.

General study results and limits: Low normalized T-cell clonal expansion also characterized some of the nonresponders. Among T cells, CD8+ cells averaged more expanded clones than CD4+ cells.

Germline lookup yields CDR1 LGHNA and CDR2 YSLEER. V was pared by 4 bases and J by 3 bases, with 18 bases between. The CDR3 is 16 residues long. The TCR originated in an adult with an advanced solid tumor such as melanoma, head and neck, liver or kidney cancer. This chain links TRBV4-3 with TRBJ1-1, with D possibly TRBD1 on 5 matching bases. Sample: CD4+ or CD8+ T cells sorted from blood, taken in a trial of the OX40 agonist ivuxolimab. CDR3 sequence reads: CASSPSIGVQDTEAFF. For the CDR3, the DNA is TGCGCCAGCAGCCCCTCGATAGGGGTTCAGGACACTGAAGCTTTCTTT.